This paragraph reports one T cell receptor beta chain. What it binds is not known. The CDR3 is made up of 13 amino acids. Germline V gene sequence: CDR1 SGHTA, CDR2 FQGNSA. V dropped 8 bases and J dropped 6 bases, with 16 bases sitting between them. The method was immunoSEQ multiplex PCR; TCRdb's version includes in-frame clones alone and lacks a portion of them. The data hold tens of thousands of clones, with roughly four fifths observed a single time. The data originate from a study of PD-L1 blockade in urothelial cancer. On the study more broadly: Intravenous atezolizumab, 1,200 mg every 3 weeks, was begun by patients in the mid-2010s. Study findings and constraints: Stronger expansion of tumor-associated clones in blood at 3 weeks distinguished durable-benefit patients.

The rearrangement uses TRBV7-2 and TRBJ1-2; the D gene is possibly TRBD1 (6 bases). This material consisted of PBMCs, taken around atezolizumab (anti-PD-L1) treatment. This sequence was found in a man in his 70s with urothelial cancer. CDR3 nucleotide sequence: TGTGCCAGCTCCGAACGGGGGGCCAATGGCTACACCTTC. Translation: CASSERGANGYTF.